This T cell receptor (beta chain) appears in the sequencing data of a study of T-cell reconstitution after alpha-beta-depleted transplantation in children. General study points: Approximately two months post-transplant, alpha-beta T cells reportedly originated from several hundred expanded graft clones. Diversity and T-cell counts at one year after transplant derived mostly from new T cells.

The CDR3 has 17 amino acids. Germline V lookup: CDR1 MNHEY, CDR2 SVGEGT. V lost 8 bases, J lost 5 bases, and 10 bases stayed unmatched. Notes on this clonotype: The target antigen is unknown.

Unique molecular identifiers were used to barcode this TCRbeta library. TCRdb reprocessed the PCR reads via MiXCR and lists one record per CDR3 protein. The sample contains a few hundred thousand distinct CDR3 sequences, 25% to 30% of which appear only once. The TCR comes from a boy in the first two years of life with Wiskott-Aldrich syndrome, due to receive a stem cell transplant. The V call is TRBV6-2 or TRBV6-3, the J call TRBJ2-1; 15 nucleotides line up with TRBD2. The material sequenced was PBMCs, taken before TCRalphabeta/CD19-depleted stem cell transplant. CDR3 bases: TGTGCCAGCGGATCAGGACTAGCGGGAGGGCCGGACAATGAGCAGTTCTTC. Its protein is CASGSGLAGGPDNEQFF.